The 5 T cell receptor beta chains below were found in one sample sequenced in a study of identical twins. TCRdb re-derived calls from the 5' RACE reads in MiXCR, one entry per CDR3 protein. The sample yields about 210,000 distinct CDR3 sequences, 9.4% seen once. Sequencing used memory (CD45RO+) T cells sorted from blood. These receptors were collected from a woman younger than 30 in good health.

This clonotype has more than one count but fewer than ten. The chain joins TRBV20-1 to TRBJ2-6, with D maybe TRBD2 (6 bases). The CDR3 spans 17 residues. CDR1 DFQATT and CDR2 SNEGSKA come from the germline V gene (reference sequence). V dropped 3 bases and J dropped 3 bases, with 18 bases sitting between them. The CDR3 loop reads CSASTGTLESGANVLTF. CDR3 in DNA: TGCAGTGCTAGTACCGGGACTCTCGAGAGTGGGGCCAACGTCCTGACTTTC.

The V gene is TRBV5-5, the J gene TRBJ2-2, with TRBD1 matching 12 bases. The length of the CDR3 is 18 residues. The J segment lost 5 bases and the V segment lost 3 bases, leaving 11 bases of the junction unmatched. CDR1 and CDR2 from the germline V gene are SGHKS and YYEKEE (reference sequence). CDR3 sequence: CASSWPPGQGASTGELFF. CDR3 DNA sequence: TGTGCCAGCAGCTGGCCACCGGGACAGGGGGCAAGTACCGGGGAGCTGTTTTTT.

The sample holds a few counts of this clonotype. The V call is TRBV2, the J call TRBJ2-2; 7 nucleotides agree with TRBD2. The CDR3 runs to 13 residues. In germline, CDR1 is SNHLY, CDR2 FYNNEI. V dropped 6 bases and J dropped 7; count of bases not matched to a gene: 5. CDR3 loop: CASSKSGDGELFF. The CDR3 coding sequence is TGTGCCAGCAGCAAAAGCGGGGACGGGGAGCTGTTTTTT.

This clonotype was seen a few times. The V call is TRBV6-2 or TRBV6-3, the J call TRBJ2-1; D gene unclear. The CDR3 is 12 residues long. Germline-derived CDR1 and CDR2 are MNHEY and SVGEGT. Trimming removed 0 bases from V and 12 bases from J, with 9 bases in between. The CDR3 region is CASSYSGIWQFF. Here the CDR3 DNA reads TGTGCCAGCAGTTACTCGGGTATTTGGCAGTTCTTC.

In its sample, this clonotype was seen many times. The chain combines TRBV20-1 with TRBJ2-3; TRBD2 matches at 8 bases. V shed 4 bases and J 2 bases; nucleotides not matched to a gene: 5. CDR1 is DFQATT and CDR2 is SNEGSKA in the germline V gene (reference sequence). CDR3 length: 14 amino acids. CDR3 sequence reads: CSATGAGATDTQYF. In DNA, the CDR3 is TGCAGTGCTACCGGAGCGGGGGCCACAGATACGCAGTATTTT.